The 2 T cell receptor beta chains below come from one sample, sequenced in a study of PD-1 and CTLA-4 blockade in melanoma. Measured with immunoSEQ multiplex PCR; TCRdb has only the in-frame clones, and not every one. The sample records around 16,000 clones, about two thirds being singletons. The sample here was CD8+ T cells from peripheral blood, taken from a patient given anti-PD-1 treatment. Receptors were obtained from a human donor with melanoma.

This clone was seen only once. At the DNA level, this CDR3 is encoded by other sequences in the same sample as well. CDR3 sequence (DNA): TGCGCCAGCAGCCAAGGGCGGGGGACTGAAGCTTTCTTT. It is translated as CASSQGRGTEAFF. The chain links TRBV4-1 to TRBJ1-1, with D tentatively TRBD1 (5 bases). Trimming stripped 1 base from V and 5 bases from J, with 8 bases between. The CDR3 has 13 amino acids. The germline V gene has CDR1 MGHRA and CDR2 YSYEKL.

The chain uses TRBV19 and TRBJ1-2, with a possible D match to TRBD1 (6 bases). In germline, CDR1 is LNHDA, CDR2 SQIVND (reference sequence). The V end was cut by 3 bases, the J end by 3 bases, with 8 bases between. The CDR3 is 13 residues long. The CDR3 loop is CASSIRTDYGYTF. CDR3 in DNA: TGTGCCAGTAGTATCCGGACAGACTATGGCTACACCTTC.